Shown below are 10 T cell receptor beta chains from a single sample sequenced in a study of response to subunit inactivated influenza vaccine. TCRdb re-called the RT-PCR reads through MiXCR, storing one row per CDR3 protein. Of about 520,000 distinct CDR3 sequences listed, roughly 23% are singletons. This sample comprised CD4+ T cells sorted from PBMCs, obtained around 5 days after vaccination. These receptors originate from a man between 50 and 59 years old who received an inactivated influenza vaccine.

The gene calls are TRBV7-2 and TRBJ2-1, with 10 bases identical to TRBD1. V shed 0 bases, J shed 9 bases, and the junction held 8 bases outside the gene matches. The length of the CDR3 is 16 residues. Germline V gene lookup returns CDR1 SGHTA and CDR2 FQGNSA. CDR3 DNA sequence: TGTGCCAGCAGCTTAGCAAGGACAGGGGGTCGCGGTGAGCAGTTCTTC. As protein: CASSLARTGGRGEQFF.

The chain links TRBV20-1 to TRBJ2-2; D remains unclear. Looked up from germline, CDR1 is DFQATT and CDR2 is SNEGSKA (reference sequence). Trimming stripped 4 bases from V and 2 bases from J, with 8 bases between. This CDR3 contains 13 residues. This CDR3 is CSAMLANTGELFF. The CDR3 coding sequence is TGCAGTGCTATGTTAGCTAACACCGGGGAGCTGTTTTTT.

Only a few counts were recorded for this clonotype. J is TRBJ2-1 and V is TRBV6-1; 8 bases map to TRBD2. With V trimmed by 6 bases and J by 9 bases, 10 bases remained unmatched. Germline V lookup: CDR1 MNHNS, CDR2 SASEGT. CDR3 size: 14 residues. The CDR3 spells CASRDAGGRGEQFF. The CDR3 coding sequence is TGTGCCAGCAGGGACGCGGGGGGCCGGGGTGAGCAGTTCTTC.

This clonotype appeared many times. The chain carries TRBV6-5 and TRBJ1-1, with a weak D call TRBD1 (5 bases). Germline CDR1 reads MNHEY; CDR2 reads SVGAGI. The length of the CDR3 is 13 residues. V lost 0 bases, J lost 5 bases, and 7 bases lay in between. CDR3 protein: CASSYSGVTEAFF. The CDR3, as DNA: TGTGCCAGCAGTTACTCAGGGGTGACTGAAGCTTTCTTT.

This chain links TRBV6-5 with TRBJ2-2, with TRBD1 identical over 10 bases. There are 17 residues in the CDR3. J was trimmed by 5 bases and V by 3 bases; bases with no gene match: 9. Looked up from germline, CDR1 is MNHEY and CDR2 is SVGAGI. This CDR3 is CASSYSGTGAGTGELFF. The CDR3 DNA reads TGTGCCAGCAGTTATTCAGGGACAGGGGCAGGAACCGGGGAGCTGTTTTTT.

This chain joins TRBV24-1 and TRBJ2-1; D possibly corresponds to TRBD2 (7 bases). V was shortened by 0 bases and J by 6 bases, with 11 bases between the two germline ends. This CDR3 is 15 amino acids long. The germline V gene encodes CDR1 KGHDR and CDR2 SFDVKD. CDR3 region: CATSDLGGGLNEQFF. In nucleotides, the CDR3 is TGTGCCACCAGTGATTTGGGCGGGGGCCTCAATGAGCAGTTCTTC.

This clonotype was detected only a few times. The chain has TRBV6-5 and TRBJ2-7; perhaps D is TRBD1 or TRBD2 (7 bases each). CDR1 and CDR2 (germline): MNHEY, SVGAGI. CDR3 length: 14 residues. V lost 3 bases to trimming and J lost 7 bases, with 16 bases between them. The CDR3 protein is CASSYQQGRGEQYF. The CDR3 DNA follows: TGTGCCAGCAGTTATCAACAGGGGAGGGGTGAGCAGTACTTC.

This sequence joins TRBV7-2 and TRBJ2-2; 7 bases map to TRBD2. The CDR3 has 13 residues. V lost 3 bases and J lost 7; bases outside the gene matches: 2. Looked up from germline, CDR1 is SGHTA and CDR2 is FQGNSA. The CDR3 region is CASSFPGGGELFF. The CDR3 region has the DNA TGTGCCAGCAGCTTCCCGGGGGGCGGGGAGCTGTTTTTT.

This clonotype was seen only a few times. This chain joins TRBV28 and TRBJ2-7; possibly TRBD2 for D (6 bases). Trimming left V 7 bases short and J 1 base short, with 20 bases between. This CDR3 has 16 amino acids. Germline lookup yields CDR1 MDHEN and CDR2 SYDVKM. This CDR3 is CASTIGGALRSYEQYF. CDR3 nucleotides: TGTGCCAGCACCATCGGGGGAGCGCTAAGATCCTACGAGCAGTACTTC.

This clonotype was found a few times. The gene calls are TRBV20-1 and TRBJ1-5, with D perhaps matching TRBD1 (5 bases). Trimming pared 3 bases from V and 6 bases from J, leaving 12 bases between. Looked up from germline, CDR1 is DFQATT and CDR2 is SNEGSKA (reference sequence). The CDR3 length is 13 residues. The CDR3 loop is CSASRQGGQPQHF. CDR3 in DNA: TGCAGTGCTAGTCGGCAGGGCGGTCAGCCCCAGCATTTT.